This TCR beta chain originates from a study of blood T cells in healthy people across ages. Per germline, CDR1 SEHNR and CDR2 FQNEAQ (reference sequence). Between the trimmed V and J ends, which lost 3 bases and 6 bases, there was a span of 3 bases. The CDR3 totals 10 residues. Study results and caveats: When one million T cells were used, diversity estimates were thought to be underestimates. The CMV status of each donor remained undetermined, and this could have confounded shifts in expanded clonotypes.

Turning to this clonotype: The target antigen is unknown.

A second PCR of 7 to 11 cycles used a sample-barcoded 5' primer and a J-beta primer mix. TCRdb ran MiXCR on the 5' RACE reads and lists one entry per CDR3 protein. The sample consists of some 760,000 distinct CDR3 sequences, about 25% of them appearing once. In addition, the sample was reused for a study of T cells of mothers and their children.

V and J are TRBV7-9 and TRBJ2-7, with unresolved D. The receptor's source is a boy aged 5-17 years in good health. Sequencing used blood. CDR3 nucleotide sequence: TGTGCCAGCAGCTTTTTCGAGCAGTACTTC. Its protein is CASSFFEQYF.